The 30 T cell receptor beta chains given below trace back to one sample, sequenced in a study of blood T cells in healthy people across ages (dated by TCRdb to the mid-2010s). Library method: 5' RACE. TCRdb records Illumina HiSeq 2500 as the sequencer. A second roughly 6 to 11 cycle PCR used a sample-barcoded 5' primer and a J-beta primer mix. TCRdb passed the public sequencing reads through fastp at Q25 and MiXCR, retaining productive beta sequences. Each entry merges the rows of one CDR3 protein and shows their most common DNA and genes. The sample includes 550,000 to 700,000 distinct CDR3 sequences, with 27% observed a single time. The ten most abundant clones make up less than 20% of the sample. Sequences were obtained from blood. These receptors were collected from an older woman in good health.

This clonotype has a handful of counts. This rearrangement joins TRBV14 to TRBJ2-7; 9 nucleotides align to TRBD1. Germline assignment: CDR1 SGHDN and CDR2 FVKESK. V lost 2 bases, J lost 4 bases, and 6 bases stayed unmatched. The CDR3 runs to 15 residues. CDR3 DNA: TGTGCCAGCAGCCAACCGGGACAGGGCTCATACGAGCAGTACTTC. Its protein product is CASSQPGQGSYEQYF.

The chain carries TRBV6-6 and TRBJ2-4; D remains unclear. The CDR3 has 15 residues. Germline V gives CDR1 MNHNY, CDR2 SVGAGI (reference sequence). V was pared by 6 bases and J by 3 bases, with 15 bases between. The CDR3, as DNA: TGTGCCAGCAGCGGCGAAGTTTTTGGCAAAAACATTCAGTACTTC. This translates into CASSGEVFGKNIQYF.

In this sample, this clonotype turned up a few times. This chain joins TRBV7-2 and TRBJ2-1; the D gene is possibly TRBD2 (5 bases). Germline values: CDR1 SGHTA, CDR2 FQGNSA. V dropped 1 base and J dropped 7 bases, with 14 bases sitting between them. The CDR3 is 15 amino acids. This chain's CDR3 is CASSLEWGDRNEQFF. In DNA form, the CDR3 reads TGTGCCAGCAGCTTAGAATGGGGAGATAGGAATGAGCAGTTCTTC. Using reference TRBV7-2 and TRBJ2-1 for the parts outside the CDR3, the full variable domain is GAGVSQSPSNKVTEKGKDVELRCDPISGHTALYWYRQSLGQGLEFLIYFQGNSAPDKSGLPSDRFSAERTGGSVSTLTIQRTQQEDSAVYLCASSLEWGDRNEQFFGPGTRLTVL.

The J gene is TRBJ1-1, the V gene TRBV11-2; a weak D match, TRBD1 (5 bases). Germline-derived CDR1 and CDR2 are SGHAT and FQNNGV. This CDR3 has 14 residues. V dropped 5 bases and J dropped 5 bases, with 15 bases sitting between them. The CDR3 is CASSLVGGETEAFF. For the CDR3, the DNA is TGTGCCAGCAGCCTCGTGGGGGGGGAGACTGAAGCTTTCTTT. Complete variable domain (other parts from reference TRBV11-2 and TRBJ1-1): EAGVAQSPRYKIIEKRQSVAFWCNPISGHATLYWYQQILGQGPKLLIQFQNNGVVDDSQLPKDRFSAERLKGVDSTLKIQPAKLEDSAVYLCASSLVGGETEAFFGQGTRLTVV.

This clonotype was seen only a few times. CDR3 in DNA: TGCAGTGCTAGAAATCGACAGGGGTGGCGAGGCGGGGAGCTGTTTTTT. Translating it yields CSARNRQGWRGGELFF. V and J are TRBV20-1 and TRBJ2-2, with 8 positions matching TRBD1. The CDR3 is 16 residues long. The V and J ends lost 2 bases and 7 bases, in that order; junction bases with no gene match: 12. Germline CDR1 DFQATT, CDR2 SNEGSKA (reference sequence).

The chain couples TRBV5-1 to TRBJ1-2; 7 nucleotides match TRBD1. CDR3 length: 14 residues. Germline trimming cut 4 bases from V and 4 bases from J; bases unmatched to any gene: 7. Germline assignment: CDR1 SGHRS and CDR2 YFSETQ. The CDR3 is CASSILDRAYGYTF. The CDR3 bases are TGCGCCAGCAGCATACTCGACAGGGCCTATGGCTACACCTTC.

The J gene is TRBJ1-2, the V gene TRBV7-9; D may be TRBD1 (5 bases). The CDR3 runs to 13 residues. V gave up 8 bases and J gave up 1 base, with 11 bases separating them. The germline CDR1 and CDR2 sequences are SEHNR and FQNEAQ (reference sequence). CDR3 in amino acids: CASQGGDNYGYTF. As DNA, the CDR3 is TGTGCCAGCCAGGGAGGAGATAACTATGGCTACACCTTC.

The V gene is TRBV3-1, the J gene TRBJ2-5; possible D gene TRBD2, 6 bases. Deletions cut 4 bases from V and 2 bases from J, with 11 bases between. The V gene's germline CDR1 is LGHDT and CDR2 YNNKEL (reference sequence). The length of the CDR3 is 14 residues. The CDR3 region is CASSPLSGQETQYF. The CDR3 DNA reads TGTGCCAGCAGCCCTCTCAGCGGGCAAGAGACCCAGTACTTC.

The chain has TRBV20-1 and TRBJ1-6; D might be TRBD1 (5 bases). V gave up 3 bases and J gave up 3 bases, with 9 bases separating them. The CDR3 sequence is 14 residues long. Germline V CDR1 and CDR2: DFQATT, SNEGSKA (reference sequence). Written as DNA, the CDR3 is TGCAGTGCTAGTAGCCAGGGCTATAATTCACCCCTCCACTTT. Protein sequence: CSASSQGYNSPLHF.

V usage is TRBV29-1 and J usage is TRBJ2-3, with a weak D call TRBD1 (6 bases). The CDR3 has 12 residues. V lost 5 bases to trimming and J lost 5 bases, with 11 bases between them. Germline V gene sequence: CDR1 SQVTM, CDR2 ANQGSEA. CDR3 nucleotide sequence: TGCAGCGTTTCTCCCAGGGGAGATACGCAGTATTTT. It encodes CSVSPRGDTQYF.

Worth noting for this clonotype: Germline is not matched at one junction end, which may reflect a read error. The chain links TRBV7-7 to TRBJ2-1, with D uncertain. CDR1 and CDR2 from the germline V gene are SSHAT and FNYEAQ (reference sequence). This CDR3 has 15 amino acids. This chain's CDR3 is CASSPTLGLHNEQFF. The CDR3 DNA follows: TGTGCTAGCAGCCCAACCCTTGGGCTCCACAATGAGCAGTTCTTC.

Worth noting for this clonotype: Its ends do not fully match the called genes, so a read error is possible. This rearrangement joins TRBV13 to TRBJ2-5; weak D call: TRBD1 (5 bases). The V gene's germline CDR1 is PRHDT and CDR2 FYEKMQ (reference sequence). The CDR3 is 12 residues long. The CDR3 coding sequence is TGTGCCGGCAGCTTAGGGGTGGAGACCCAGTACTTC. It specifies CAGSLGVETQYF.

The sample holds many counts of this clonotype. This sequence joins TRBV18 and TRBJ2-1, with TRBD1 as a possible D gene (5 bases). The CDR3 has 14 residues. The V gene lost 3 bases and the J gene lost 6 bases, with 12 bases spanning the gap. Germline V gene data show CDR1 as KGHSH and CDR2 as LQKENI. The CDR3 DNA sequence: TGTGCCAGCTCACCGAGATCAGGGATCAATGAGCAGTTCTTC. Translated: CASSPRSGINEQFF.

This clonotype has just a few counts. J is TRBJ2-3 and V is TRBV20-1, with 8 bases aligning to TRBD2. The germline gives CDR1 DFQATT, CDR2 SNEGSKA (reference sequence). This CDR3 region has 14 residues. Germline trimming cut 6 bases from V and 5 bases from J; bases unmatched to any gene: 10. CDR3 DNA: TGCAGTGCCAGCAGACTAGCGTCAATAGATACGCAGTATTTT. Encoded protein: CSASRLASIDTQYF.

The genes are TRBV25-1 and TRBJ1-1; tentative D call: TRBD1 (5 bases). Trimming removed 4 bases from V and 1 base from J, with 13 bases in between. The CDR3 is 15 amino acids. The germline gives CDR1 MGHDK, CDR2 SYGVNS. The CDR3 spells CASSALGRRNTEAFF. In nucleotides, the CDR3 is TGTGCCAGCAGTGCCTTGGGGCGCCGGAACACTGAAGCTTTCTTT.

The gene calls are TRBV7-2 and TRBJ2-1; the D gene is possibly TRBD2 (6 bases). With 4 bases removed from V and 4 bases from J, the gap between germline ends came to 17 bases. The germline V gene encodes CDR1 SGHTA and CDR2 FQGNSA. CDR3 length equals 16 residues. DNA for the CDR3: TGTGCCAGCAGCTCTCCAGGCGGGGTAACTTACAATGAGCAGTTCTTC. This encodes CASSSPGGVTYNEQFF.

V and J are TRBV6-6 and TRBJ2-7, with a weak D call TRBD2 (5 bases). This CDR3 comprises 16 residues. The germline V and J ends were trimmed by 3 bases and 6 bases, with 21 bases remaining between them. The germline CDR1 and CDR2 sequences are MNHNY and SVGAGI (reference sequence). CDR3 in DNA: TGTGCCAGCAGTTATCAGACCGGACTCAGGTCACCCGAGCAGTACTTC. Residues: CASSYQTGLRSPEQYF.

The chain links TRBV20-1 to TRBJ1-5, with TRBD1 as a possible D gene (6 bases). CDR3 length: 16 amino acids. V lost 4 bases and J 3 bases, leaving 19 bases between the germline ends. Germline CDR1 reads DFQATT; CDR2 reads SNEGSKA (reference sequence). CDR3 residues: CSAKEVGRGDNQPQHF. The CDR3 nucleotides read TGCAGTGCTAAAGAGGTTGGCAGGGGTGACAATCAGCCCCAGCATTTT.

In this sample, this clonotype turned up a few times. The rearrangement joins TRBV19 to TRBJ2-5; tentatively, D is TRBD2 (6 bases). Germline loops: CDR1 LNHDA, CDR2 SQIVND (reference sequence). The CDR3 totals 14 residues. Trimming took 7 bases from V and 4 from J, leaving 16 bases between them. CDR3 amino acids: CASTTLGDSETQYF. The CDR3 DNA follows: TGTGCCAGTACCACCTTGGGGGACTCAGAGACCCAGTACTTC.

The rearrangement links TRBV7-2 to TRBJ2-7, with a weak D call TRBD2 (6 bases). Between the trimmed V and J ends, which lost 8 bases and 2 bases, there was a span of 13 bases. Germline CDR1 reads SGHTA; CDR2 reads FQGNSA. The CDR3 spans 13 residues. CDR3 loop: CASGGPTPYEQYF. DNA for the CDR3: TGTGCCAGCGGAGGGCCTACCCCCTACGAGCAGTACTTC.

This clonotype has a handful of counts. This chain uses TRBV5-5 with TRBJ2-5; D is unclear. The CDR3 covers 14 residues. V lost 3 bases and J 5 bases, leaving 14 bases between the germline ends. Per the germline V gene, CDR1 is SGHKS and CDR2 is YYEKEE (reference sequence). CDR3 sequence reads: CASSSQTLVETQYF. Written as DNA, the CDR3 is TGTGCCAGCAGCTCGCAGACTCTAGTGGAGACCCAGTACTTC.

This chain links TRBV6-6 with TRBJ1-1, with a possible D match to TRBD1 (6 bases). The CDR3 runs to 16 residues. Trimming removed 5 bases from V and 4 bases from J, with 20 bases in between. CDR1 is MNHNY and CDR2 is SVGAGI in the germline V gene (reference sequence). The CDR3 reads CASSPRTEGGSTEAFF. CDR3 bases: TGTGCCAGCAGTCCTCGGACCGAGGGGGGATCCACTGAAGCTTTCTTT.

This clonotype was detected a few times. The rearrangement uses TRBV7-3 and TRBJ1-1, with 7 bases fitting TRBD1. Germline CDR1 and CDR2: SGHTA and FQGTGA. There are 13 residues in the CDR3. V trimming: 0 bases; J trimming: 8 bases; junction bases outside the gene matches: 3. The DNA of the CDR3 is TGTGCCAGCAGCTTAACGCCGGGACAGGAAGCTTTCTTT. This gives the protein CASSLTPGQEAFF.

This clonotype occurred a few times. V and J are TRBV7-2 and TRBJ2-1; 7 bases are a match to TRBD2. This CDR3 is built from 14 residues. In germline, CDR1 is SGHTA, CDR2 FQGNSA. Losses at the gene ends were 5 bases for V and 6 bases for J; bases not matched to a gene: 7. The CDR3 DNA follows: TGTGCCAGCAGCCCAAGCGGGGTATCCAATGAGCAGTTCTTC. Protein product: CASSPSGVSNEQFF.

The J gene is TRBJ2-2, the V gene TRBV20-1; tentative D call: TRBD1 (5 bases). Germline-derived CDR1 and CDR2 are DFQATT and SNEGSKA (reference sequence). The CDR3 spans 16 residues. Between the trimmed V and J ends, which lost 0 bases and 5 bases, there was a span of 16 bases. CDR3 DNA sequence: TGCAGTGCTAGAGACAGGGTCTGGGGAAGGACCGGGGAGCTGTTTTTT. The encoded protein is CSARDRVWGRTGELFF.

This clonotype was observed a handful of times. The V and J genes are TRBV6-5 and TRBJ1-1, with 10 bases identical to TRBD1. CDR1 and CDR2 from the germline V gene are MNHEY and SVGAGI. The CDR3 is 17 amino acids. V lost 0 bases to trimming and J lost 0 bases; unmatched junction nucleotides: 4. CDR3 sequence: CASSYSMGTGVNTEAFF. Here the CDR3 DNA reads TGTGCCAGCAGTTACTCGATGGGGACAGGGGTGAACACTGAAGCTTTCTTT.

The rearrangement joins TRBV7-2 to TRBJ2-1; no clear D gene. Germline V CDR1 and CDR2: SGHTA, FQGNSA. This CDR3 contains 16 residues. Between the trimmed V and J ends, which lost 1 base and 0 bases, there was a span of 10 bases. The CDR3 sequence is CASSLDRTSSYNEQFF. CDR3 nucleotide sequence: TGTGCCAGCAGCTTAGATCGAACCTCCTCCTACAATGAGCAGTTCTTC.

This clonotype was counted between two and nine times. This sequence joins TRBV11-1 and TRBJ2-1, with 7 bases lining up with TRBD1. Trimming cost V 4 bases and J 3 bases; bases outside gene matches: 9. Germline V gene data show CDR1 as SGHAT and CDR2 as FQDESV (reference sequence). The CDR3 has 16 amino acids. The DNA of the CDR3 is TGTGCCAGCAGCTACCAAAGGGACAGATACTACAATGAGCAGTTCTTC. This gives the protein CASSYQRDRYYNEQFF.

The chain recombines TRBV5-5 with TRBJ2-7; D may correspond to TRBD1 or TRBD2 (5 bases each). Germline CDR1 and CDR2: SGHKS and YYEKEE (reference sequence). The CDR3 spans 17 residues. The V and J ends lost 2 bases and 2 bases respectively, with 20 bases between them. The CDR3 DNA reads TGTGCCAGCAGCTTTAACCCGGGACCGTCAAGAACCTACGAGCAGTACTTC. This codes for CASSFNPGPSRTYEQYF.

This clonotype turned up a few times. V is TRBV7-2 and J is TRBJ2-5; D is unclear. Germline V gene data show CDR1 as SGHTA and CDR2 as FQGNSA. V dropped 9 bases and J dropped 4 bases, with 18 bases sitting between them. This CDR3 is 14 amino acids long. DNA for the CDR3: TGTGCCAGTAGCCTATCAGGTTCCCCAGAGACCCAGTACTTC. It codes for CASSLSGSPETQYF.